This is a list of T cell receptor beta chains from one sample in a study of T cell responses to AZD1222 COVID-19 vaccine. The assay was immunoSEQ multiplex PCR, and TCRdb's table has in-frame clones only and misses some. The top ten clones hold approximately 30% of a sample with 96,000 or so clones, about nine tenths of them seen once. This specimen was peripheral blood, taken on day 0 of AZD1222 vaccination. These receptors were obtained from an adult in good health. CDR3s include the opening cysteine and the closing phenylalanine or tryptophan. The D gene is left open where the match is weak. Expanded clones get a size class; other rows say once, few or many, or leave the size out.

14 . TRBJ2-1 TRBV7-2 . TGTGCCAGCAGCTTAGTTCAGGGGAGCAATGAGCAGTTCTTC CASSLVQGSNEQFF
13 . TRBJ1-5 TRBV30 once TGTGCCTGGACCGGGGGGGCCAATCAGCCCCAGCATTTT CAWTGGANQPQHF
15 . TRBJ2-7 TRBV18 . TGTGCCAGCTCACCACCGCAAGGGGCCCCCTACGAGCAGTACTTC CASSPPQGAPYEQYF
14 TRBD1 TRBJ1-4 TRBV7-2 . TGTGCCAGCAGCTCGACAGGGGTTGGCGAAAAACTGTTTTTT CASSSTGVGEKLFF
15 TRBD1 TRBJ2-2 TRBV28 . TGTGCCAGCAGCCCTGGGACAGATAGCACCGGGGAGCTGTTTTTT CASSPGTDSTGELFF
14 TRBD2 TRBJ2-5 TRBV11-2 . TGTGCCAGCAGCTGGGACCGGGGGGGGAAGACCCAGTACTTC CASSWDRGGKTQYF
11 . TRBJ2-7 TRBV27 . TGTGCCAGCAGTACCCCCTACGAGCAGTACTTC CASSTPYEQYF
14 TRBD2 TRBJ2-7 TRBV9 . TGTGCCAGCAGCGTAGAGGGCGGGAGGAGCGAGCAGTACTTC CASSVEGGRSEQYF
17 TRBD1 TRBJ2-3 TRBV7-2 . TGTGCCAGCAGCTTCCCACAGGGGGTAAGGAGCACAGATACGCAGTATTTT CASSFPQGVRSTDTQYF
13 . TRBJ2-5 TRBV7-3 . TGTGCCAGCAGCCTCGGGACTTCAGAGACCCAGTACTTC CASSLGTSETQYF
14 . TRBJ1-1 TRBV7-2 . TGTGCCAGCAGCTCCGGATTCGATGGGACTGAAGCTTTCTTT CASSSGFDGTEAFF
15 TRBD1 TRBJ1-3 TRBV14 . TGTGCCAGCAGCCAAGGGGGGACAGTTGGAAACACCATATATTTT CASSQGGTVGNTIYF
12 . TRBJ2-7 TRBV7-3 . TGTGCCCCAGGCTACTGGAACTACGAGCAGTACTTC CAPGYWNYEQYF
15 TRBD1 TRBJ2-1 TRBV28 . TGTGCCAGCAGTCCCCCAGACAGGGGCCGTGATGAGCAGTTCTTC CASSPPDRGRDEQFF
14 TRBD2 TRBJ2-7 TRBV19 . TGTGCCACCTCATTCGGGGGGAGAAGACACGAGCAGTACTTC CATSFGGRRHEQYF
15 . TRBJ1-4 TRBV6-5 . TGTGCCAGCAGTTACACCCCGGGGTTATTAGAAAAACTGTTTTTT CASSYTPGLLEKLFF
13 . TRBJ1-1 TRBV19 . TGTGCCAGTGGGACGGTGGGGAACACTGAAGCTTTCTTT CASGTVGNTEAFF
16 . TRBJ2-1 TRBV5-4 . TGTGCCAGCAGCCATCGCTCGCGGTCGGGCTACAATGAGCAGTTCTTC CASSHRSRSGYNEQFF
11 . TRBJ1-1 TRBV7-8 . TGTGCCAGCAGCACCGACAGGACGGCTTTCTTT CASSTDRTAFF
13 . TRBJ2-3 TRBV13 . TGTGCCAGCAGCTCCCGTGGGAGAGATACGCAGTATTTT CASSSRGRDTQYF
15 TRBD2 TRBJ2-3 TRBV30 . TGTGCCTGGAGTCTGACTAGCGGGGCTGGTGATACGCAGTATTTT CAWSLTSGAGDTQYF
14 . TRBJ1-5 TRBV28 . TGTGCCAGCAGTTTAGTCCCCCCATCACAGCCCCAGCATTTT CASSLVPPSQPQHF
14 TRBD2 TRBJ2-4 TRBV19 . TGTGCCAGTAGTTTCACGGGAGGGGGGAGCATTCAGTACTTC CASSFTGGGSIQYF
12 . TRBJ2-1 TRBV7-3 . TGTGCCAGCAGCTCCCGTGGAGCTGAGCAGTTCTTC CASSSRGAEQFF
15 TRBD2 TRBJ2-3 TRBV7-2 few TGTGCCAGCGTCCTCCTAGCGGGAGTAGGAGATACGCAGTATTTT CASVLLAGVGDTQYF
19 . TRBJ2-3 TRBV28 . TGTGCCAGCAGTTTTGAGGCGCGGCGTCCAGGGTGGGGTCCAGATACGCAGTATTTT CASSFEARRPGWGPDTQYF
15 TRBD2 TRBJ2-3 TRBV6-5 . TGTGCCAGCAGCCTGACTAGCGGGTACACAGATACGCAGTATTTT CASSLTSGYTDTQYF
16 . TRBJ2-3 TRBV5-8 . TGTGCCAGCAGCGACGGGAACCCACCCGGCACAGATACGCAGTATTTT CASSDGNPPGTDTQYF
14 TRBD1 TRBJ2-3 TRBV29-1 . TGCAGCGTTGAGGGACAGGGCGGCACAGATACGCAGTATTTT CSVEGQGGTDTQYF
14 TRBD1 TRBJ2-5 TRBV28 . TGTGCCAGCAGCGGGACAGGCCGAGGAGAGACCCAGTACTTC CASSGTGRGETQYF
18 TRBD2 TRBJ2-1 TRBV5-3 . TGTGCCTGGGAACCGGGACTAGCGGAAACTAGAAGGTACAATGAGCAGTTCTTC CAWEPGLAETRRYNEQFF
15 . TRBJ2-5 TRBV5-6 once TGTGCCAGCAGCCCCAAGGGGGGGTACCAAGAGACCCAGTACTTC CASSPKGGYQETQYF
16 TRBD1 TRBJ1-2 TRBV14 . TGTGCCAGCAGCCAAGGCTGGGGACAGGGGAACTATGGCTACACCTTC CASSQGWGQGNYGYTF
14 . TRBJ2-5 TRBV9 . TGTGCCAGCAGCGTAGCACCCCAGGGAGAGACCCAGTACTTC CASSVAPQGETQYF
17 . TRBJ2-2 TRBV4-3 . TGCGCCAGCAGCCAAGGGGCAGGGACCGCGAACACCGGGGAGCTGTTTTTT CASSQGAGTANTGELFF
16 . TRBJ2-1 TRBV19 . TGTGCCAGTAGTCGTTCAGGGTACGGAAACGGACATGAGCAGTTCTTC CASSRSGYGNGHEQFF
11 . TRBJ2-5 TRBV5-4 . TGTGCCAGCAGCTTTCAGGCATCCCAGTACTTC CASSFQASQYF
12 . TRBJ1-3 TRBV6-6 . TGTGCCAGCACTGGGGAAGAAAACACCATATATTTT CASTGEENTIYF
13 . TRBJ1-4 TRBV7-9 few TGTGCCAGCAGCCCTAGCGGAGGTGAAAAACTGTTTTTT CASSPSGGEKLFF
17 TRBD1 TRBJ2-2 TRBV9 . TGTGCCAGCAGGGGGAGCGGACAGGCCACAAACACCGGGGAGCTGTTTTTT CASRGSGQATNTGELFF